One and the same sample provided the 31 T cell receptor beta chains below, sequenced in a study of Graves' ophthalmopathy and Graves' hyperthyroidism. RNA served as the template for amplifying TCR beta CDR3 regions. Second-round multiplex PCR followed a first-round RT-PCR using HTBI primers. TCRdb re-called the multiplex PCR reads with MiXCR, one entry per CDR3 protein. The table shows hundreds of thousands of distinct CDR3 sequences, with 20% to 25% occurring only once. The sequencing sample was made of peripheral blood. The receptors originated from a woman aged 18-29 years with stable Graves' hyperthyroidism.

The count of this clonotype is one. The chain carries TRBV24-1 and TRBJ2-5, with 7 bases aligning to TRBD1. This CDR3 contains 16 residues. After removal of 4 bases from V and 3 bases from J, the junction contained 10 bases not matched to a gene. The germline V gene encodes CDR1 KGHDR and CDR2 SFDVKD. CDR3 nucleotides: TGTGCCACCAGTGACCCCGGACAGGCCCGGGAAGAGACCCAGTACTTC. The encoded protein is CATSDPGQAREETQYF.

This clonotype was recorded many times. V and J are TRBV12-3 or TRBV12-4 and TRBJ2-5, with TRBD2 matching 9 bases. The CDR3 has 13 residues. V dropped 6 bases and J dropped 5; count of bases not matched to a gene: 4. The CDR3, as DNA: TGTGCCAGCAGGCTAGCGGGGTTGGAGACCCAGTACTTC. Amino acids: CASRLAGLETQYF.

This clonotype was counted ten times or more. The rearrangement joins TRBV5-1 to TRBJ2-7, with 8 bases fitting TRBD2. V lost 0 bases to trimming and J lost 5 bases; unmatched junction nucleotides: 7. The CDR3 length is 15 residues. Germline CDR1 is SGHRS and CDR2 is YFSETQ. CDR3 amino acids: CASSLAAGGGNEQYF. The CDR3 nucleotides are TGCGCCAGCAGCTTGGCGGCGGGAGGCGGCAACGAGCAGTACTTC. The entire variable domain, with the rest obtained from reference TRBV5-1 and TRBJ2-7, is as follows: KAGVTQTPRYLIKTRGQQVTLSCSPISGHRSVSWYQQTPGQGLQFLFEYFSETQRNKGNFPGRFSGRQFSNSRSEMNVSTLELGDSALYLCASSLAAGGGNEQYFGPGTRLTVT.

The sample holds many counts of this clonotype. The V and J genes are TRBV19 and TRBJ2-7; possible D gene TRBD1, 5 bases. The CDR3 is 14 residues long. Trimming cost V 5 bases and J 3 bases, with 14 bases left between them. CDR1 and CDR2 (germline): LNHDA, SQIVND (reference sequence). CDR3 sequence (DNA): TGTGCCAGTAGTCACCAGGGAAAGCTCTACGAGCAGTACTTC. Protein: CASSHQGKLYEQYF.

The V gene is TRBV12-3 or TRBV12-4, the J gene TRBJ2-7, with D possibly matching TRBD2 (5 bases). The CDR3 spans 12 residues. V lost 7 bases to trimming and J lost 5 bases, with 12 bases between them. DNA for the CDR3: TGTGCCAGCAACAACCGGGATGACGAGCAGTACTTC. This codes for CASNNRDDEQYF.

This clonotype came up many times. The V gene is TRBV6-5, the J gene TRBJ2-2; the match to TRBD2 covers 11 bases. V lost 2 bases to trimming and J lost 4 bases; unmatched junction nucleotides: 3. The length of the CDR3 is 16 residues. Germline CDR1 is MNHEY and CDR2 is SVGAGI. CDR3 sequence reads: CASSYELAGVTGELFF. CDR3 bases: TGTGCCAGCAGTTACGAACTAGCGGGAGTCACCGGGGAGCTGTTTTTT.

The genes are TRBV6-1 and TRBJ1-2; D uncertain. There are 13 residues in the CDR3. Trimming removed 10 bases from V and 8 bases from J, with 20 bases in between. The germline V gene has CDR1 MNHNS and CDR2 SASEGT. CDR3 in DNA: TGTGCCACCAAGGATCCGGGGAAGAGGGGCTACACCTTC. This sequence encodes CATKDPGKRGYTF.

V is TRBV5-1 and J is TRBJ2-5; D gene unclear. The CDR3 sequence is 15 residues long. V was pared by 4 bases and J by 0 bases, with 13 bases between. Per the germline V gene, CDR1 is SGHRS and CDR2 is YFSETQ. The CDR3 protein is CASSPRPEYQETQYF. Written as DNA, the CDR3 is TGCGCCAGCAGCCCCCGCCCTGAGTACCAAGAGACCCAGTACTTC.

The sample holds many counts of this clonotype. This sequence joins TRBV20-1 and TRBJ2-5, with D maybe TRBD2 (6 bases). The length of the CDR3 is 18 residues. The germline gives CDR1 DFQATT, CDR2 SNEGSKA (reference sequence). V lost 1 base, J lost 4 bases, and 25 bases lay in between. The CDR3 sequence: CSARGSSLAPSWRETQYF. CDR3 sequence (DNA): TGCAGTGCTAGAGGGAGTAGCCTAGCGCCAAGTTGGAGAGAGACCCAGTACTTC.

The chain couples TRBV29-1 to TRBJ2-2; no definite D call. With 0 bases removed from V and 5 bases from J, the gap between germline ends came to 4 bases. This CDR3 region has 12 residues. Germline-derived CDR1 and CDR2 are SQVTM and ANQGSEA. The chain's CDR3 is CSVEDWTGELFF. CDR3 nucleotide sequence: TGCAGCGTTGAAGATTGGACCGGGGAGCTGTTTTTT.

The chain combines TRBV7-2 with TRBJ2-7; D not resolved. The V end lost 5 bases, the J end lost 2 bases, and 16 bases lay between the germline ends. The CDR3 loop spans 15 amino acids. Germline CDR1 and CDR2: SGHTA and FQGNSA. The CDR3 protein is CASSLLIGTAYEQYF. CDR3 DNA: TGTGCCAGCAGCCTCTTGATCGGAACTGCCTACGAGCAGTACTTC.

There are many counts of this clonotype. The gene calls are TRBV6-1 and TRBJ1-1, with D uncertain. V shed 4 bases and J shed 0 bases, with 9 bases lying between them. The CDR3 consists of 14 residues. The germline V gene has CDR1 MNHNS and CDR2 SASEGT. The CDR3 here is CASSANSLNTEAFF. In nucleotides, the CDR3 is TGTGCCAGCAGTGCGAACAGCTTGAACACTGAAGCTTTCTTT.

Turning to this clonotype: At one boundary the junction diverges from the germline segment, which might be a read error. The chain is built from TRBV20-1 and TRBJ2-2, with D possibly called TRBD1 or TRBD2 (5 bases each). Looked up from germline, CDR1 is DFQATT and CDR2 is SNEGSKA (reference sequence). The CDR3 length is 16 residues. The CDR3 here is CSAPRPGTGNIGELFF. The CDR3, as DNA: TGCAGTGCTCCGAGACCCGGGACCGGCAACATCGGGGAGCTGTTTTTT.

Worth noting for this clonotype: A read error may explain this, as a much larger clone is one base away. The V and J genes are TRBV6-5 and TRBJ1-6, with D perhaps matching TRBD1 (5 bases). The CDR3 runs to 17 residues. CDR1 MNHEY and CDR2 SVGAGI come from the germline V gene. The CDR3 loop reads CASSYVVRQGKGSPPHF. The DNA of the CDR3 is TGTGCCAGCAGTTATGTAGTTCGCCAGGGAAAGGGTTCACCCCCCCACTTT.

This clonotype has more than one count but fewer than ten. The CDR3 region has the DNA TGTGCCAGCAGCCCCCAGACTAGCGGGGGCTACGAGCAGTACTTC. It codes for CASSPQTSGGYEQYF. The rearrangement links TRBV9 to TRBJ2-7; 12 bases match TRBD2. This CDR3 is 15 amino acids long. The V segment lost 4 bases and the J segment 3 bases; nucleotides outside the gene matches: 5. Germline CDR1 SGDLS, CDR2 YYNGEE. Drawing the rest from reference TRBV9 and TRBJ2-7, the complete variable domain is DSGVTQTPKHLITATGQRVTLRCSPRSGDLSVYWYQQSLDQGLQFLIQYYNGEERAKGNILERFSAQQFPDLHSELNLSSLELGDSALYFCASSPQTSGGYEQYFGPGTRLTVT.

This clonotype has more than one count but fewer than ten. Without the conserved terminal phenylalanine or tryptophan, this CDR3 likely stems from a read error. The V gene is TRBV28, the J gene TRBJ1-2; 10 positions agree with TRBD1. The CDR3 loop spans 16 amino acids. V was pared by 3 bases and J by 7 bases, with 11 bases of the junction left unmatched. CDR1 and CDR2 (germline): MDHEN, SYDVKM. The CDR3 sequence: CASSFLSGQGRSGYTV. The CDR3 DNA reads as TGTGCCAGCAGTTTTCTCTCGGGACAGGGGAGGAGTGGCTACACCGTC.

V usage is TRBV6-5 and J usage is TRBJ2-5, with 10 bases aligning to TRBD1. CDR3 size: 17 residues. CDR1 MNHEY and CDR2 SVGAGI come from the germline V gene. V was clipped by 0 bases and J by 6 bases; unmatched bases: 10. CDR3 coding DNA: TGTGCCAGCAGTTACTCGAGTAACCGGGACAGGGGAAAGACCCAGTACTTC. Protein: CASSYSSNRDRGKTQYF.

J is TRBJ1-2 and V is TRBV6-1; D call uncertain. This CDR3 is built from 11 residues. Germline V gives CDR1 MNHNS, CDR2 SASEGT. V lost 0 bases to trimming and J lost 7 bases, with 3 bases between them. CDR3: CASSEAAGYTF. CDR3 nucleotide sequence: TGTGCCAGCAGTGAAGCCGCTGGCTACACCTTC.

This clonotype was counted at least ten times. The V call is TRBV30, the J call TRBJ2-5, with D possibly TRBD2 on 5 matching bases. Germline CDR1 GTSNPN, CDR2 SVGIG (reference sequence). V shed 2 bases and J shed 1 base, with 14 bases lying between them. The CDR3 has 15 residues. CDR3 nucleotide sequence: TGTGCCTGGAGTCCACGGGGAACAATCCAAGAGACCCAGTACTTC. Translating gives CAWSPRGTIQETQYF.

This clonotype was counted between two and nine times. The chain employs TRBV5-1 and TRBJ2-2; D not certain. The CDR3 contains 14 residues. V dropped 6 bases and J dropped 0 bases, with 9 bases sitting between them. Germline values: CDR1 SGHRS, CDR2 YFSETQ. As DNA, the CDR3 is TGCGCCAGCAACCCAGTCGCGAACACCGGGGAGCTGTTTTTT. Protein: CASNPVANTGELFF.

This clonotype has just a few counts. CDR3 sequence reads: CSVGGIMIAYEQYF. In nucleotides, the CDR3 is TGCAGCGTTGGGGGGATTATGATTGCCTACGAGCAGTACTTC. V usage is TRBV29-1 and J usage is TRBJ2-7; D might be TRBD1 or TRBD2, each matching 5 bases. The germline V gene encodes CDR1 SQVTM and CDR2 ANQGSEA. CDR3 length: 14 residues. Trimming removed 4 bases at V and 2 bases at J, with 15 bases between.

The sample holds many counts of this clonotype. The rearrangement joins TRBV20-1 to TRBJ2-5; 13 nucleotides line up with TRBD2. CDR1 and CDR2 (germline): DFQATT, SNEGSKA (reference sequence). There are 14 residues in the CDR3. Trimming at V came to 6 bases and at J to 6 bases, leaving 7 bases not matched to a gene. CDR3 in DNA: TGCAGTGCCGAAGGACTAGCGGGAGATCAGACCCAGTACTTC. It codes for CSAEGLAGDQTQYF.

The count of this clonotype is one. The conserved final phenylalanine or tryptophan is absent from the CDR3, which likely points to a read error. J is TRBJ2-7 and V is TRBV6-5; D gene ambiguous. Trimming left V 2 bases short and J 7 bases short, with 12 bases between. In germline, CDR1 is MNHEY, CDR2 SVGAGI. The CDR3 contains 13 residues. The CDR3 DNA sequence: TGTGCCAGCAGTTACGGGTTGGGTAGGGAGCAGTACTAC. Residues: CASSYGLGREQYY.

This clonotype was counted many times. The chain recombines TRBV6-2 or TRBV6-3 with TRBJ2-4, with a tentative D call TRBD2 (6 bases). This CDR3 is built from 15 residues. V was cut by 3 bases and J by 7 bases, with 16 bases left in between. CDR1 is MNHEY, CDR2 SVGEGT, per germline. This chain's CDR3 is CASSYGVAASNIQYF. CDR3 DNA sequence: TGTGCCAGCAGTTATGGAGTAGCGGCCTCTAACATTCAGTACTTC.

This clonotype was seen at least ten times. This sequence joins TRBV12-3 or TRBV12-4 and TRBJ1-5; TRBD1 agrees at 9 bases. This CDR3 comprises 18 residues. V lost 5 bases to trimming and J lost 3 bases; unmatched junction nucleotides: 14. The CDR3 reads CASSTTTGTGRFNQPQHF. The CDR3 nucleotides are TGTGCCAGCAGTACTACAACCGGGACAGGGCGGTTCAATCAGCCCCAGCATTTT.

V usage is TRBV12-5 and J usage is TRBJ1-5, with 10 bases fitting TRBD1. V shed 1 base and J 3 bases; nucleotides not matched to a gene: 9. CDR1 is LGHNT, CDR2 FRNRAP, per germline. CDR3 length: 18 residues. Here the CDR3 reads CASGLAASGTGANQPQHF. The CDR3 coding sequence is TGTGCTAGTGGTTTGGCCGCTTCTGGGACAGGGGCCAATCAGCCCCAGCATTTT.

This clonotype occurred many times. J is TRBJ2-7 and V is TRBV24-1; 8 bases agree with TRBD1. V lost 3 bases to trimming and J lost 4 bases; unmatched junction nucleotides: 7. Germline loops: CDR1 KGHDR, CDR2 SFDVKD. This CDR3 comprises 15 residues. CDR3 amino acids: CATSDPKTGAYEQYF. The CDR3 bases are TGTGCCACCAGTGATCCAAAGACAGGGGCGTACGAGCAGTACTTC.

The table lists this clonotype with many counts. The CDR3 loop reads CASSSLPTGGYEQYF. In nucleotides, the CDR3 is TGTGCCAGCAGTTCTCTCCCGACAGGGGGCTACGAGCAGTACTTC. The chain couples TRBV28 to TRBJ2-7; 9 nucleotides line up with TRBD1. Germline CDR1 MDHEN, CDR2 SYDVKM. The CDR3 runs to 15 residues. V lost 4 bases to trimming and J lost 3 bases; unmatched junction nucleotides: 7.

This clonotype was detected ten times or more. The V call is TRBV2, the J call TRBJ1-6, with TRBD1 identical over 7 bases. J was trimmed by 8 bases and V by 7 bases; bases with no gene match: 11. This CDR3 is 15 amino acids long. Per germline, CDR1 SNHLY and CDR2 FYNNEI. CDR3 coding DNA: TGTGCCAGCATAGAGGGGGCAGTTGGTTATTCACCCCTCCACTTT. This encodes CASIEGAVGYSPLHF.

This clonotype showed up many times. The chain employs TRBV30 and TRBJ2-7; 12 bases match TRBD1. Germline-derived CDR1 and CDR2 are GTSNPN and SVGIG (reference sequence). The CDR3 length is 15 residues. The ends lost 3 bases at V and 7 bases at J; junction bases unmatched: 10. DNA of the CDR3: TGTGCCTGGAGAGCCGGGACAGGGGGCGCTTGGGAGCAGTACTTC. It encodes CAWRAGTGGAWEQYF.

This clonotype was seen a handful of times. V usage is TRBV5-1 and J usage is TRBJ1-2; D remains ambiguous. This CDR3 comprises 15 residues. Germline loops: CDR1 SGHRS, CDR2 YFSETQ. Trimming took off 2 bases at V and 1 base at J, with 12 bases between the two ends. CDR3 coding DNA: TGCGCCAGCAGCTTCGTCGGCAGTTTTAACTATGGCTACACCTTC. Its protein is CASSFVGSFNYGYTF. The whole variable domain, filled in from reference TRBV5-1 and TRBJ1-2, reads KAGVTQTPRYLIKTRGQQVTLSCSPISGHRSVSWYQQTPGQGLQFLFEYFSETQRNKGNFPGRFSGRQFSNSRSEMNVSTLELGDSALYLCASSFVGSFNYGYTFGSGTRLTVV.